These T cell receptor beta chains were read from a single sample in a study of shared clonotypes between healthy human individuals. Produced via immunoSEQ multiplex PCR; TCRdb's table is partial and in-frame only. The table shows 2.3 million or so clones, with just over 90% occurring only once. The sequenced sample was naive CD4+ T cells from PBMCs. The receptors derive from a man between 18 and 29 years old in good health. Some clones in this sample may be carry-over from other donors' samples. CDR3s include the opening cysteine and the closing phenylalanine or tryptophan. The D gene is left open where the match is weak. Some rows mark clone size as missing; the rest say once, few, many or name a class of expanded clone.

TRBJ2-5	TRBV5-1	-	-	CASSYLVSGETQYF	TGCGCCAGCAGCTACCTGGTATCCGGAGAGACCCAGTACTTC
TRBJ1-5	TRBV28	-	-	CASYNLAGDNQPQHF	TGTGCCAGCTACAACCTTGCGGGAGATAATCAGCCCCAGCATTTT
TRBJ2-1	TRBV28	TRBD1	-	CASSTTGGYNEQFF	TGTGCCAGCAGTACTACAGGGGGCTACAATGAGCAGTTCTTC
TRBJ2-1	TRBV10-3	-	-	CAISDRGNNEQFF	TGTGCCATCAGTGACAGGGGTAACAATGAGCAGTTCTTC
TRBJ2-7	TRBV10-2	TRBD1	-	CASRDGTGGPYEQYF	TGCGCCAGCAGGGATGGGACAGGGGGGCCCTACGAGCAGTACTTC
TRBJ2-7	TRBV18	-	-	CASSPEANTGEQYF	TGTGCCAGCTCACCGGAGGCTAACACCGGGGAGCAGTACTTC
TRBJ2-5	TRBV30	TRBD2	once	CAWKLAGGGTQYF	TGTGCCTGGAAACTAGCGGGGGGCGGGACCCAGTACTTC
TRBJ1-5	TRBV6-5	-	-	CASSPLWTENQPQHF	TGTGCCAGCAGTCCACTGTGGACAGAAAATCAGCCCCAGCATTTT
TRBJ2-3	TRBV19	-	-	CASSIQGQSSTDTQYF	TGTGCCAGTAGTATCCAAGGACAGAGTAGCACAGATACGCAGTATTTT
TRBJ1-4	TRBV7-2	-	few	CASSLGVRRELFF	TGTGCCAGCAGCTTAGGAGTTCGACGAGAGCTGTTTTTT
TRBJ2-5	TRBV18	-	-	CASSPAAVGEAQYF	TGTGCCAGCTCACCTGCCGCGGTCGGGGAGGCCCAGTACTTC
TRBJ2-1	TRBV2	TRBD2	-	CASSEFGLAGLNEQFF	TGTGCCAGCAGTGAATTCGGACTAGCGGGTCTCAATGAGCAGTTCTTC
TRBJ1-5	TRBV9	TRBD1	-	CASSVGGTVEGQPQHF	TGTGCCAGCAGCGTGGGGGGGACAGTCGAAGGTCAGCCCCAGCATTTT
TRBJ2-1	TRBV5-1	TRBD1	-	CASSLGPGQGRGEQFF	TGCGCCAGCAGCTTGGGGCCCGGACAGGGACGTGGTGAGCAGTTCTTC
TRBJ2-1	TRBV5-1	TRBD2	-	CASSFNGRAGEQFF	TGCGCCAGCAGCTTCAATGGTCGAGCGGGAGAACAGTTCTTC
TRBJ1-1	TRBV14	TRBD1	-	CASSRSRDRANTEAFF	TGTGCCAGCAGCCGTTCCCGGGACAGGGCTAACACTGAAGCTTTCTTT
TRBJ2-5	TRBV18	TRBD2	-	CASSPPPGGRGETQYF	TGTGCCAGCTCACCACCGCCGGGGGGGCGCGGAGAGACCCAGTACTTC
TRBJ2-2	TRBV28	-	-	CAVVGGQRTGELFF	TGTGCCGTCGTTGGAGGGCAGCGCACCGGGGAGCTGTTTTTT
TRBJ2-7	TRBV4-2	TRBD2	-	CASSQERTSGYEQYF	TGTGCCAGCAGCCAAGAACGGACTAGCGGCTACGAGCAGTACTTC
TRBJ2-5	TRBV25-1	-	-	CASSEPPGPQYF	TGTGCCAGCAGTGAACCCCCTGGGCCCCAGTACTTC
TRBJ2-7	TRBV5-1	-	-	CASSLAGLSYEQYF	TGCGCCAGCAGCTTGGCGGGCCTTTCCTACGAGCAGTACTTC
TRBJ2-2	TRBV6-4	TRBD1	-	CASSRTGTANTGELFF	TGTGCCAGCAGCCGAACCGGGACAGCAAACACCGGGGAGCTGTTTTTT
TRBJ2-1	TRBV5-1	-	-	CASSLGADDEQFF	TGCGCCAGCAGCTTGGGGGCAGACGATGAGCAGTTCTTC
TRBJ1-5	TRBV28	-	-	CASSLWGKGGGQPQHF	TGTGCCAGCAGTTTATGGGGAAAGGGGGGAGGTCAGCCCCAGCATTTT
TRBJ2-7	TRBV28	TRBD1	-	CASRRTGGYEQYF	TGTGCCAGCAGACGGACAGGGGGTTACGAGCAGTACTTC
TRBJ2-5	TRBV29-1	TRBD2	-	CSVVRRGGRRDQETQYF	TGCAGCGTTGTCCGGCGGGGGGGCAGACGGGACCAAGAGACCCAGTACTTC
TRBJ2-3	TRBV28	TRBD1	-	CASSSPTRGSGTDTQYF	TGTGCCAGCAGCTCGCCAACCAGGGGGTCTGGCACAGATACGCAGTATTTT
TRBJ1-1	TRBV25-1	-	-	CASSGLIEAFF	TGTGCCAGCAGTGGGCTAATTGAAGCTTTCTTT
TRBJ2-3	TRBV2	-	-	CASSLRQADTQYF	TGTGCCAGCAGTCTCAGACAGGCAGATACGCAGTATTTT